These T cell receptor beta chains were read from a single sample in a study of blood T cell repertoires in COVID-19. The table came from immunoSEQ multiplex PCR; TCRdb's copy has only in-frame clones and leaves some out. Found here are about 250,000 clones, more than 75% of them singletons; the top ten hold about 1.6%. What was sequenced was peripheral blood. All receptors come from a woman between 55 and 75 years old who had recovered from COVID-19. Both conserved end residues are part of each CDR3. Fields, in order: CDR3 length, clone size, V gene, J gene, CDR3 protein. Clone size is stated in some rows and not others, as once, few, many or a class when expanded.

length: 16
size: -
V: TRBV28
J: TRBJ2-5
CDR3: CASSTWTGGNEETQYF

length: 19
size: few
V: TRBV12-5
J: TRBJ2-2
CDR3: CASGLVRGAGGSNTGELFF

length: 14
size: -
V: TRBV5-6
J: TRBJ2-7
CDR3: CASSLGGIGREQYF

length: 15
size: -
V: TRBV18
J: TRBJ1-4
CDR3: CASSPPLTDNEKLFF

length: 13
size: -
V: TRBV19
J: TRBJ2-7
CDR3: CASSKGQPYEQYF

length: 14
size: -
V: TRBV28
J: TRBJ1-3
CDR3: CASVDSNSGNTIYF

length: 14
size: -
V: TRBV5-1
J: TRBJ2-7
CDR3: CASSLGQGFDEQYF

length: 15
size: -
V: TRBV6-1
J: TRBJ1-4
CDR3: CASSERWGGNEKLFF

length: 14
size: few
V: TRBV6-5
J: TRBJ1-1
CDR3: CASSSGSHSTEAFF

length: 13
size: -
V: TRBV27
J: TRBJ2-1
CDR3: CASSLGLASEQFF

length: 15
size: -
V: TRBV5-5
J: TRBJ1-5
CDR3: CASSLTGRSNQPQHF

length: 13
size: -
V: TRBV3-1/TRBV3-2
J: TRBJ1-2
CDR3: CASSQGTAKGYTF

length: 15
size: -
V: TRBV6-6
J: TRBJ2-7
CDR3: CASRPIPGFPYEQYF

length: 17
size: -
V: TRBV4-2
J: TRBJ1-5
CDR3: CASSQAGTGYSNQPQHF

length: 16
size: -
V: TRBV4-3
J: TRBJ1-1
CDR3: CASSPGTGLMNTEAFF

length: 16
size: -
V: TRBV4-1
J: TRBJ2-3
CDR3: CASSQDKGTGTDTQYF

length: 15
size: once
V: TRBV4-1
J: TRBJ2-1
CDR3: CASSQDRGPDNEQFF

length: 15
size: -
V: TRBV5-6
J: TRBJ2-5
CDR3: CASSYSGSTQETQYF

length: 14
size: -
V: TRBV24-1
J: TRBJ2-2
CDR3: CATRGTGNTGELFF

length: 14
size: -
V: TRBV4-1
J: TRBJ1-6
CDR3: CASRSRGLGSPLHF

length: 16
size: -
V: TRBV4-2
J: TRBJ1-5
CDR3: CASSQLGQGPGKPQHF

length: 14
size: -
V: TRBV18
J: TRBJ1-2
CDR3: CASSVDRDDYGYTF

length: 13
size: -
V: TRBV11-3
J: TRBJ2-3
CDR3: CASSLDSSLTQYF

length: 17
size: few
V: TRBV4-2
J: TRBJ2-7
CDR3: CASSQDLSSGASYEQYF

length: 14
size: -
V: TRBV7-9
J: TRBJ1-2
CDR3: CASSLVVPDYGYTF

length: 15
size: -
V: TRBV7-2
J: TRBJ1-1
CDR3: CASRETGGTGTEAFF

length: 18
size: -
V: TRBV5-8
J: TRBJ2-6
CDR3: CASSSFLGLIAGANVLTF

length: 15
size: -
V: TRBV3-1/TRBV3-2
J: TRBJ2-5
CDR3: CASSQVGATQETQYF

length: 16
size: -
V: TRBV11-3
J: TRBJ2-3
CDR3: CASSLGGGGVTDTQYF